In this sample, the clone carrying this T cell receptor beta chain turned up a few times. Its specificity is unknown. Unmatched junction bases numbered 9, after V lost 6 bases and J lost 4 bases. The CDR3 length is 15 residues. Germline V gene sequence: CDR1 MDHEN, CDR2 SYDVKM. The data originate from a study of blood T cells in healthy people across ages. Study details: Template switching captured about one barcoded beta molecule per two T cells.

The use of a sample-barcoded 5' primer and a J-beta primer mix characterized a second PCR of about 7 to 12 cycles. TCRdb analysed the 5' RACE reads with MiXCR anew, one entry per CDR3 protein. The table lists 1.5 million to 2 million distinct CDR3 sequences, roughly 28% of them singletons. Broader study findings: Long-lived and aged donors differed, with more naive CD4+ cells and higher diversity in the long-lived. Across samples, TCR beta diversity tracked strongly with naive T cell percentage. In the absence of known donor CMV status, changes in expanded clonotypes were possibly confounded.

This TCR was recovered from a woman aged 25 to 39 in good health. The chain couples TRBV28 to TRBJ1-2; TRBD1 matches 9 bases. The sequencing input was blood. The CDR3: CASRPGTGTFYGYTF. The CDR3 region has the DNA TGTGCCAGCAGGCCCGGGACAGGGACCTTCTATGGCTACACCTTC.